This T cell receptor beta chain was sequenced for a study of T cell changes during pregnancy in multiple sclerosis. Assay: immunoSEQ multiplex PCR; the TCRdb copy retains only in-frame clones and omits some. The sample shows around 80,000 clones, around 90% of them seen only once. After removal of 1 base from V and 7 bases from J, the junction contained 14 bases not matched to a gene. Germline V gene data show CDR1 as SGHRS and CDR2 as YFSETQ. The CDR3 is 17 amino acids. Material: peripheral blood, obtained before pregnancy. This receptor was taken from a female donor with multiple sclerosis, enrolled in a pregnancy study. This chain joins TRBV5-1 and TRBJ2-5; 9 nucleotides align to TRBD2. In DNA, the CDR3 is TGCGCCAGCAGCTTGTTGGTAGCGGGGGACGGGGCTCGGACCCAGTACTTC. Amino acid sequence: CASSLLVAGDGARTQYF.